This is a list of T cell receptor beta chains from one sample in a study of shared clonotypes between healthy human individuals. Sequencing used immunoSEQ multiplex PCR; TCRdb keeps in-frame clones, though not all of them. Of about 2.3 million clones listed, roughly 93% are singletons. Sequenced: naive CD4+ T cells from PBMCs. The receptors here all came from a man younger than 35 in good health. Some clones in this sample may be carry-over from other donors' samples. Both conserved end residues are part of each CDR3. D genes are given only for firm matches. Clone size is not always given. Where it is, it says once, few, many or a class for expanded clones.

v_call: TRBV7-2; clone_size: .; cdr3_length: 14; j_call: TRBJ1-5; d_call: .; cdr3_nt: TGTGCCAGCAGCGCGGACAGTTCCAATCAGCCCCAGCATTTT; cdr3_aa: CASSADSSNQPQHF
v_call: TRBV30; clone_size: .; cdr3_length: 15; j_call: TRBJ2-1; d_call: .; cdr3_nt: TGTGCCTGGAGTGTGGGGCGTAGCTCCTACAATGAGCAGTTCTTC; cdr3_aa: CAWSVGRSSYNEQFF
v_call: TRBV2; clone_size: .; cdr3_length: 12; j_call: TRBJ2-1; d_call: .; cdr3_nt: TGTGCCAGCAGTGAAGGACTAGGTCGGCAGTTCTTC; cdr3_aa: CASSEGLGRQFF
v_call: TRBV6-5; clone_size: .; cdr3_length: 14; j_call: TRBJ1-1; d_call: TRBD1; cdr3_nt: TGTGCCAGCAGCGCTGGACAGGGACAAGCTGAAGCTTTCTTT; cdr3_aa: CASSAGQGQAEAFF
v_call: TRBV2; clone_size: .; cdr3_length: 12; j_call: TRBJ2-7; d_call: .; cdr3_nt: TGTGCCAGCAGTGCACAGGGCTACGAGCAGTACTTC; cdr3_aa: CASSAQGYEQYF
v_call: TRBV5-4; clone_size: .; cdr3_length: 14; j_call: TRBJ2-7; d_call: TRBD1; cdr3_nt: TGTGCCAGCAGCTTGACGGGACAGGCGTACGAGCAGTACTTC; cdr3_aa: CASSLTGQAYEQYF
v_call: TRBV7-8; clone_size: .; cdr3_length: 18; j_call: TRBJ2-4; d_call: TRBD2; cdr3_nt: TGTGCCAGCAGCTTAGAACTAGCGGGAGGGCCTGCCAAAAACATTCAGTACTTC; cdr3_aa: CASSLELAGGPAKNIQYF
v_call: TRBV18; clone_size: .; cdr3_length: 13; j_call: TRBJ2-7; d_call: .; cdr3_nt: TGTGCCAGCTCTCGGGAGACGGGGGCTCGGCAGTACTTC; cdr3_aa: CASSRETGARQYF
v_call: TRBV10-3; clone_size: .; cdr3_length: 16; j_call: TRBJ2-7; d_call: TRBD1; cdr3_nt: TGTGCCATCAGTTATTTCACAGCGGGGACAGGGGGACAGCAGTACTTC; cdr3_aa: CAISYFTAGTGGQQYF
v_call: TRBV9; clone_size: .; cdr3_length: 15; j_call: TRBJ2-5; d_call: TRBD2; cdr3_nt: TGTGCCAGCAGCGTAACGGCTAGCGGTTTGGAGACCCAGTACTTC; cdr3_aa: CASSVTASGLETQYF
v_call: TRBV29-1; clone_size: .; cdr3_length: 11; j_call: TRBJ1-1; d_call: .; cdr3_nt: TGCAGCGTCAACATGAGAGGCGAAGCTTTCTTT; cdr3_aa: CSVNMRGEAFF
v_call: TRBV7-2; clone_size: few; cdr3_length: 14; j_call: TRBJ1-2; d_call: TRBD1; cdr3_nt: TGTGCCAGCAGCTTCGACAGGGCTGGGCGAGGCTACACCTTC; cdr3_aa: CASSFDRAGRGYTF
v_call: TRBV28; clone_size: .; cdr3_length: 15; j_call: TRBJ1-3; d_call: .; cdr3_nt: TGTGCCAGCAGCACAACCGGGACCCATCCTCTTACCATATATTTT; cdr3_aa: CASSTTGTHPLTIYF
v_call: TRBV29-1; clone_size: .; cdr3_length: 14; j_call: TRBJ1-1; d_call: .; cdr3_nt: TGCAGCGCATACCCGGGGTCCATGAACACTGAAGCTTTCTTT; cdr3_aa: CSAYPGSMNTEAFF
v_call: TRBV7-2; clone_size: .; cdr3_length: 12; j_call: TRBJ2-7; d_call: .; cdr3_nt: TGTGCCAGCAGCTTAGCGCTCGGGACGCAGTACTTC; cdr3_aa: CASSLALGTQYF
v_call: TRBV2; clone_size: .; cdr3_length: 12; j_call: TRBJ1-1; d_call: .; cdr3_nt: TGTGCCAGCAGTTACGGTGGGGTTGAAGCTTTCTTT; cdr3_aa: CASSYGGVEAFF
v_call: TRBV14; clone_size: .; cdr3_length: 15; j_call: TRBJ2-7; d_call: TRBD2; cdr3_nt: TGTGCCAGCAGCCAAGTCCTAGCGGGAACGCCCGAGCAGTACTTC; cdr3_aa: CASSQVLAGTPEQYF
v_call: TRBV5-6; clone_size: .; cdr3_length: 13; j_call: TRBJ2-3; d_call: .; cdr3_nt: TGTGCCAGCAGCCCTTTAAGGGCAGATACGCAGTATTTT; cdr3_aa: CASSPLRADTQYF
v_call: TRBV2; clone_size: .; cdr3_length: 10; j_call: TRBJ1-4; d_call: .; cdr3_nt: TGTGCCAGCAGTCAAGAAAAACTGTTTTTT; cdr3_aa: CASSQEKLFF
v_call: TRBV19; clone_size: .; cdr3_length: 14; j_call: TRBJ1-2; d_call: .; cdr3_nt: TGTGCCAGTAGCGAAAGAGGGGCTTTAGATGGCTACACCTTC; cdr3_aa: CASSERGALDGYTF
v_call: TRBV18; clone_size: .; cdr3_length: 14; j_call: TRBJ1-2; d_call: TRBD1; cdr3_nt: TGTGCCAGCTCACTTCTCACAGGGGGCGATGGCTACACCTTC; cdr3_aa: CASSLLTGGDGYTF
v_call: TRBV6-1; clone_size: .; cdr3_length: 14; j_call: TRBJ2-5; d_call: .; cdr3_nt: TGTGCCAGCAGTGAAAGGGGTGATCGGGAGACCCAGTACTTC; cdr3_aa: CASSERGDRETQYF
v_call: TRBV11-2; clone_size: .; cdr3_length: 15; j_call: TRBJ1-3; d_call: .; cdr3_nt: TGTGCCAGCAGCTTGACAGGAGGCCTTGGAAACACCATATATTTT; cdr3_aa: CASSLTGGLGNTIYF
v_call: TRBV6-6; clone_size: .; cdr3_length: 12; j_call: TRBJ2-1; d_call: .; cdr3_nt: TGTGCCAGCAGGGGAACCTACGCTGAGCAGTTCTTC; cdr3_aa: CASRGTYAEQFF
v_call: TRBV6-5; clone_size: .; cdr3_length: 14; j_call: TRBJ2-7; d_call: .; cdr3_nt: TGTGCCAGCAGCCACCTGGGGGGCGAGTACGAGCAGTACTTC; cdr3_aa: CASSHLGGEYEQYF
v_call: TRBV5-1; clone_size: once; cdr3_length: 17; j_call: TRBJ1-2; d_call: TRBD1; cdr3_nt: TGCGCCAGCAGCTTGGCTTCTGGGACAGGAGGTAACTATGGCTACACCTTC; cdr3_aa: CASSLASGTGGNYGYTF
v_call: TRBV5-1; clone_size: .; cdr3_length: 16; j_call: TRBJ2-6; d_call: .; cdr3_nt: TGCGCCAGCAGCACCGGACTCAACTCTGGGGCCAACGTCCTGACTTTC; cdr3_aa: CASSTGLNSGANVLTF
v_call: TRBV7-9; clone_size: .; cdr3_length: 15; j_call: TRBJ2-3; d_call: TRBD2; cdr3_nt: TGTGCCAGCAGCTTAACTAGCGGGACCACAGATACGCAGTATTTT; cdr3_aa: CASSLTSGTTDTQYF
v_call: TRBV10-3; clone_size: .; cdr3_length: 16; j_call: TRBJ2-7; d_call: TRBD2; cdr3_nt: TGTGCCATCAGTGAGTCGTACGCGGGAGCCGCCTACGAGCAGTACTTC; cdr3_aa: CAISESYAGAAYEQYF
v_call: TRBV28; clone_size: .; cdr3_length: 14; j_call: TRBJ1-1; d_call: .; cdr3_nt: TGTGCCAGCAGCTCCGAACAGGGAGGCACTGAAGCTTTCTTT; cdr3_aa: CASSSEQGGTEAFF
v_call: TRBV27; clone_size: .; cdr3_length: 15; j_call: TRBJ2-5; d_call: .; cdr3_nt: TGTGCCAGCAGTTCGACTTCCGGGGCTTTCCGGGCCCAGTACTTC; cdr3_aa: CASSSTSGAFRAQYF
v_call: TRBV28; clone_size: .; cdr3_length: 12; j_call: TRBJ2-6; d_call: .; cdr3_nt: TGTGCCAGTGCCTCTGGGGCCAACGTCCTGACTTTC; cdr3_aa: CASASGANVLTF
v_call: TRBV29-1; clone_size: .; cdr3_length: 13; j_call: TRBJ2-3; d_call: TRBD2; cdr3_nt: TGCAGCGTAGGGACTAGTTACACAGATACGCAGTATTTT; cdr3_aa: CSVGTSYTDTQYF
v_call: TRBV6-5; clone_size: .; cdr3_length: 15; j_call: TRBJ2-1; d_call: TRBD2; cdr3_nt: TGTGCCAGCAGACCATCTCGGACTAGTCCTCATGAGCAGTTCTTC; cdr3_aa: CASRPSRTSPHEQFF
v_call: TRBV5-1; clone_size: .; cdr3_length: 15; j_call: TRBJ2-1; d_call: .; cdr3_nt: TGCGCCAGCAGCTTGGAAAACCCCGATTACAATGAGCAGTTCTTC; cdr3_aa: CASSLENPDYNEQFF
v_call: TRBV6-5; clone_size: .; cdr3_length: 13; j_call: TRBJ2-1; d_call: TRBD1; cdr3_nt: TGTGCCAGCAGTTACTCGAACGGACAGGGAACATTCTTC; cdr3_aa: CASSYSNGQGTFF
v_call: TRBV5-8; clone_size: .; cdr3_length: 11; j_call: TRBJ2-5; d_call: .; cdr3_nt: TGTGCCAGCAGCCCCCGGGAGACCCAGTACTTC; cdr3_aa: CASSPRETQYF
v_call: TRBV2; clone_size: .; cdr3_length: 10; j_call: TRBJ1-1; d_call: .; cdr3_nt: TGTGCCAGGAGAAACACTGAAGCTTTCTTT; cdr3_aa: CARRNTEAFF
v_call: TRBV5-6; clone_size: .; cdr3_length: 16; j_call: TRBJ1-2; d_call: .; cdr3_nt: TGTGCCAGCAGCCGCACAGGGACTCCTCTTAACTATGGCTACACCTTC; cdr3_aa: CASSRTGTPLNYGYTF
v_call: TRBV19; clone_size: .; cdr3_length: 13; j_call: TRBJ1-2; d_call: .; cdr3_nt: TGTGCCAGTAGTATAACAGGGATCTATGGCTACACCTTC; cdr3_aa: CASSITGIYGYTF
v_call: TRBV10-1; clone_size: .; cdr3_length: 16; j_call: TRBJ2-1; d_call: .; cdr3_nt: TGCGCCAGCAGTGATTCCCGGGGCAGCTCCTACAATGAGCAGTTCTTC; cdr3_aa: CASSDSRGSSYNEQFF
v_call: TRBV4-1; clone_size: .; cdr3_length: 17; j_call: TRBJ2-2; d_call: .; cdr3_nt: TGCGCCAGCAGCCAAGGCCGGGGAATCTCGTTCACCGGGGAGCTGTTTTTT; cdr3_aa: CASSQGRGISFTGELFF
v_call: TRBV7-2; clone_size: .; cdr3_length: 13; j_call: TRBJ2-7; d_call: .; cdr3_nt: TGTGCCAGCAGCTGGGGACAATCTACCGAGCAGTACTTC; cdr3_aa: CASSWGQSTEQYF
v_call: TRBV28; clone_size: .; cdr3_length: 12; j_call: TRBJ2-7; d_call: .; cdr3_nt: TGTGCCAGCAGTTTCCAGGGAGAAGAGCAGTACTTC; cdr3_aa: CASSFQGEEQYF
v_call: TRBV7-3; clone_size: .; cdr3_length: 15; j_call: TRBJ2-7; d_call: TRBD2; cdr3_nt: TGTGCCAGCAGCGAAACCGGGACTAGCGGCTACGAGCAGTACTTC; cdr3_aa: CASSETGTSGYEQYF
v_call: TRBV2; clone_size: .; cdr3_length: 13; j_call: TRBJ1-1; d_call: .; cdr3_nt: TGTGCCAGCAGGGTGGCAGAGGGCTCTGAAGCTTTCTTT; cdr3_aa: CASRVAEGSEAFF
v_call: TRBV6-5; clone_size: once; cdr3_length: 15; j_call: TRBJ2-5; d_call: TRBD2; cdr3_nt: TGTGCCAGCAGTGGACTAGCGGGAGGTGTCGAGACCCAGTACTTC; cdr3_aa: CASSGLAGGVETQYF
v_call: TRBV6-5; clone_size: .; cdr3_length: 15; j_call: TRBJ2-1; d_call: TRBD2; cdr3_nt: TGTGCCAGCACTGCCGGGACTAGCGGGAATAATGAGCAGTTCTTC; cdr3_aa: CASTAGTSGNNEQFF
v_call: TRBV9; clone_size: once; cdr3_length: 12; j_call: TRBJ2-3; d_call: .; cdr3_nt: TGTGCCAGCAGCGTAGAGAGGGATACGCAGTATTTT; cdr3_aa: CASSVERDTQYF
v_call: TRBV15; clone_size: .; cdr3_length: 15; j_call: TRBJ2-5; d_call: TRBD1; cdr3_nt: TGTGCCACCAGCAGACGGGGACAGGTCCAAGAGACCCAGTACTTC; cdr3_aa: CATSRRGQVQETQYF
v_call: TRBV28; clone_size: .; cdr3_length: 12; j_call: TRBJ2-1; d_call: .; cdr3_nt: TGTGCCAGCTCAGGGCTTCACAATGAGCAGTTCTTC; cdr3_aa: CASSGLHNEQFF
v_call: TRBV19; clone_size: once; cdr3_length: 15; j_call: TRBJ1-1; d_call: .; cdr3_nt: TGTGCCAGTAGGGAAGGGGCCATGCGGAACACTGAAGCTTTCTTT; cdr3_aa: CASREGAMRNTEAFF
v_call: TRBV6-1; clone_size: .; cdr3_length: 14; j_call: TRBJ1-1; d_call: .; cdr3_nt: TGTGCCAGCAGACCCCCAGGGGTCCCCTACGGAGCTTTCTTT; cdr3_aa: CASRPPGVPYGAFF